This record covers a single T cell receptor (beta chain). The data belong to a study of PD-L1 blockade in urothelial cancer. The V and J ends lost 1 base and 5 bases respectively, with 8 bases between them. CDR3 length: 14 residues. The germline gives CDR1 SGHTA, CDR2 FQGNSA. The time point was: pretreatment peripheral blood. Libraries were prepared by immunoSEQ multiplex PCR; TCRdb keeps only in-frame clonotypes and omits some of them. This sample yields 45,000 to 65,000 clones, of which 85% are seen a single time; about 15% belongs to the top ten. Sequenced here: PBMCs, sampled around atezolizumab (anti-PD-L1) treatment. The V and J genes are TRBV7-2 and TRBJ2-2; no firm D call. The origin of this receptor is a man in his sixties or seventies with urothelial cancer. CDR3: CASSLGAGTGELFF. DNA for the CDR3: TGTGCCAGCAGCTTAGGTGCCGGGACCGGGGAGCTGTTTTTT.